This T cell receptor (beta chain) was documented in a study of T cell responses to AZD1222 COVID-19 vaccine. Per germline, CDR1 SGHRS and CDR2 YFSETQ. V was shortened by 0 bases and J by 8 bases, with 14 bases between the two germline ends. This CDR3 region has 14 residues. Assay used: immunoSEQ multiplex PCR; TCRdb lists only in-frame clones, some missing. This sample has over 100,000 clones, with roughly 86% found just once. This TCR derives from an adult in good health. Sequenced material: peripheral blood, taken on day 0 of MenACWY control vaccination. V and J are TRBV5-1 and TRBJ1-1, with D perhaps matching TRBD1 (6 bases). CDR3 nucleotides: TGCGCCAGCAGCTTGGGGGTACAGGGCGGGGAAGCTTTCTTT. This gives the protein CASSLGVQGGEAFF.